The 4 T cell receptor beta chains in this list originate from one sample, sequenced in a study of T-cell reconstitution after alpha-beta-depleted transplantation in children. Preparation of the TCRbeta library used unique molecular identifiers. MiXCR, run by TCRdb on the PCR reads, gives a single entry per CDR3 protein. The sample lists 80,000 to 100,000 distinct CDR3 sequences, more than 20% occurring once. Here the sequenced sample was PBMCs, taken before TCRalphabeta/CD19-depleted stem cell transplant. The receptor source for this set is a boy aged 2 to 9 with acute lymphoblastic leukemia, due to receive a stem cell transplant.

This chain connects TRBV20-1 to TRBJ2-1, with D possibly being TRBD2 (6 bases). Germline V lookup: CDR1 DFQATT, CDR2 SNEGSKA (reference sequence). V was shortened by 0 bases and J by 4 bases, with 13 bases between the two germline ends. CDR3 length equals 15 residues. The CDR3: CSARDLGSGYNEQFF. The DNA of the CDR3 is TGCAGTGCTAGAGATTTAGGTAGCGGTTACAATGAGCAGTTCTTC.

The rearrangement uses TRBV5-5 and TRBJ1-1; a weak D match, TRBD1 (6 bases). The CDR3 covers 14 residues. The germline gives CDR1 SGHKS, CDR2 YYEKEE (reference sequence). Between the trimmed V and J ends, which lost 1 base and 1 base, there was a span of 8 bases. CDR3 region: CASSLQGSNTEAFF. CDR3 DNA sequence: TGTGCCAGCAGCTTGCAGGGGTCGAACACTGAAGCTTTCTTT. The complete variable domain, with remaining parts taken from reference TRBV5-5 and TRBJ1-1, reads DAGVTQSPTHLIKTRGQQVTLRCSPISGHKSVSWYQQVLGQGPQFIFQYYEKEERGRGNFPDRFSARQFPNYSSELNVNALLLGDSALYLCASSLQGSNTEAFFGQGTRLTVV.

The chain combines TRBV7-2 with TRBJ2-3; 7 positions agree with TRBD2. The germline CDR1 and CDR2 sequences are SGHTA and FQGNSA. V was clipped by 3 bases and J by 0 bases; unmatched bases: 3. The CDR3 runs 15 residues. In DNA, the CDR3 is TGTGCCAGCAGCTTCAGCGGGATTAGCACAGATACGCAGTATTTT. The encoded protein is CASSFSGISTDTQYF.

The chain links TRBV6-5 to TRBJ2-1; 7 bases line up with TRBD2. The CDR3 consists of 16 residues. Germline values: CDR1 MNHEY, CDR2 SVGAGI. V was pared by 4 bases and J by 7 bases, with 13 bases of the junction left unmatched. In DNA form, the CDR3 reads TGTGCCAGCAGTTTCGCGCGGGAGTCCGGGGATAATGAGCAGTTCTTC. It is translated as CASSFARESGDNEQFF.